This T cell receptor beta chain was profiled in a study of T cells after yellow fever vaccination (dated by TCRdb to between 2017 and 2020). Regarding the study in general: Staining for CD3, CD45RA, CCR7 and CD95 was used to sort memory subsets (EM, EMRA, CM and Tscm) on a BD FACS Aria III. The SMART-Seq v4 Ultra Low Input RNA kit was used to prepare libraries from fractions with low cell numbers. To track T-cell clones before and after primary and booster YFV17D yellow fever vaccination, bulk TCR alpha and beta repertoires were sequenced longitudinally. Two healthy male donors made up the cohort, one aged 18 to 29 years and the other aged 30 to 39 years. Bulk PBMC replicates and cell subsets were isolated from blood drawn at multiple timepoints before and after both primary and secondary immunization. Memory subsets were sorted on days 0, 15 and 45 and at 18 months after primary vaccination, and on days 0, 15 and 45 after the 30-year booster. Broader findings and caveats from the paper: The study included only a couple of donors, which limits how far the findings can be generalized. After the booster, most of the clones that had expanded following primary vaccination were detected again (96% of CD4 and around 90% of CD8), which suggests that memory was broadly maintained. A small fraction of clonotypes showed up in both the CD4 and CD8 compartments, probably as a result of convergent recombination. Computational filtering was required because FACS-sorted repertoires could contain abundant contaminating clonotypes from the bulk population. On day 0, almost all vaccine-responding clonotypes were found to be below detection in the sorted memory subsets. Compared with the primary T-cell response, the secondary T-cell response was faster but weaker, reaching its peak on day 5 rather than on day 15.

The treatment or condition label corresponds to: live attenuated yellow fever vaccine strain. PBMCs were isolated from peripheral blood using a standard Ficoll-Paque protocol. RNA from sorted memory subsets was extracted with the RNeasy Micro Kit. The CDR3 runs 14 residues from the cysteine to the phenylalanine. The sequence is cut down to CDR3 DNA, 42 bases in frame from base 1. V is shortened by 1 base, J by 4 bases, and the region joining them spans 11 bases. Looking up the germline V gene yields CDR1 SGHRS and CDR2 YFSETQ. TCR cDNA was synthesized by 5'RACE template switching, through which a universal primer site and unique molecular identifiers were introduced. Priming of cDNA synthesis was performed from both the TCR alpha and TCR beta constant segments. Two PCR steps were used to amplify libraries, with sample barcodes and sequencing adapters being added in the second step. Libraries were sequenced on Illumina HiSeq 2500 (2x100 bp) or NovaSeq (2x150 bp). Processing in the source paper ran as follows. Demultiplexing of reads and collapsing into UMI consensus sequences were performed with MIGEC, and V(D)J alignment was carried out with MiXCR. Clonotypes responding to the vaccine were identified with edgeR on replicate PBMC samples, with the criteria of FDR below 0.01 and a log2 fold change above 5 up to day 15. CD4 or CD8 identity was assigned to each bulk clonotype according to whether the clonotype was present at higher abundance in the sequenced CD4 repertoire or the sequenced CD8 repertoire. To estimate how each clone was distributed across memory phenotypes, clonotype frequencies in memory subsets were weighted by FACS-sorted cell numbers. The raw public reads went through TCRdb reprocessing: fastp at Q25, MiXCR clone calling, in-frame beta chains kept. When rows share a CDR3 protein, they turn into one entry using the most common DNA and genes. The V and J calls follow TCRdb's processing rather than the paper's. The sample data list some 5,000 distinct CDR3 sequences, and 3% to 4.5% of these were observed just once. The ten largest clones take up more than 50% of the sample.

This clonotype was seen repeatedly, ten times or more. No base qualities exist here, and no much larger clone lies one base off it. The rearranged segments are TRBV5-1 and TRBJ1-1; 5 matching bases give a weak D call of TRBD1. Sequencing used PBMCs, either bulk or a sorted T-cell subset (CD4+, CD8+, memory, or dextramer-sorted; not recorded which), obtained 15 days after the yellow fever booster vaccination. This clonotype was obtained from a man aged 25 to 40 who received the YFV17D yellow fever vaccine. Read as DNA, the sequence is TGCGCCAGCAGCTTGCGGGGGATAGGCACTGAAGCTTTCTTT. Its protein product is CASSLRGIGTEAFF.